Below are 14 T cell receptor beta chains sequenced from a single sample in a study of beta chain features in type 1 diabetes. TCRB transcripts that were expressed got sequenced, as all of the isolated RNA had been reverse transcribed. The repertoire was sequenced with immunoSEQ multiplex PCR; TCRdb's copy has only in-frame clones and lacks some. The data show approximately 110,000 clones, about 40% seen once. Material: stem cell memory CD4+ T cells from blood. These receptors were obtained from a young woman in good health.

In its sample, this clone was seen a few times. This chain joins TRBV9 and TRBJ1-2, with D tentatively TRBD1 (5 bases). Between the trimmed V and J ends, which lost 3 bases and 4 bases, there was a span of 16 bases. The CDR3 totals 15 residues. The germline gives CDR1 SGDLS, CDR2 YYNGEE. This CDR3 is CASSAQGRAGYGYTF. The CDR3 DNA follows: TGTGCCAGCAGCGCCCAGGGCAGGGCAGGCTATGGCTACACCTTC.

This sequence joins TRBV28 and TRBJ1-5; 11 bases are shared with TRBD1. Losses at the gene ends were 7 bases for V and 5 bases for J; bases not matched to a gene: 10. The germline V gene has CDR1 MDHEN and CDR2 SYDVKM. The CDR3 is 16 residues long. For the CDR3, the DNA is TGTGCCAGCACCGCGTGGACAGGGGGCGCGGATCAGCCCCAGCATTTT. It encodes CASTAWTGGADQPQHF.

The chain uses TRBV7-2 and TRBJ2-5; tentative D call: TRBD1 (6 bases). CDR1 and CDR2 from the germline V gene are SGHTA and FQGNSA. Trimming took 4 bases from V and 2 from J, leaving 14 bases between them. This CDR3 is built from 15 residues. DNA for the CDR3: TGTGCCAGCAGCTACGGACAGCCAAATCAAGAGACCCAGTACTTC. Protein product: CASSYGQPNQETQYF.

CDR3 in amino acids: CAAGRSGLVSNEQFF. CDR3 coding DNA: TGTGCCGCCGGAAGATCGGGACTAGTATCCAATGAGCAGTTCTTC. V usage is TRBV19 and J usage is TRBJ2-1, with 8 positions matching TRBD2. In germline, CDR1 is LNHDA, CDR2 SQIVND (reference sequence). Unmatched junction bases numbered 15, after V lost 11 bases and J lost 6 bases. The CDR3 spans 15 residues.

This chain uses TRBV28 with TRBJ2-1; 9 positions agree with TRBD2. CDR1 and CDR2 (germline): MDHEN, SYDVKM. The CDR3 contains 17 residues. Trimming cost V 5 bases and J 4 bases; bases outside gene matches: 12. The CDR3 DNA is TGTGCCAGCAGTCTGCCCCCCAGCGGGAGGCCTTACAATGAGCAGTTCTTC. Protein sequence: CASSLPPSGRPYNEQFF.

The chain has TRBV5-1 and TRBJ2-1; D is undetermined. V gave up 0 bases and J gave up 1 base, with 5 bases separating them. Per germline, CDR1 SGHRS and CDR2 YFSETQ. This CDR3 has 14 residues. The CDR3 DNA reads TGCGCCAGCAGCTTGGCACTGTCCTACAATGAGCAGTTCTTC. It translates to CASSLALSYNEQFF.

This chain joins TRBV11-3 and TRBJ2-3; no clear D. Trimming took 5 bases from V and 9 from J, leaving 18 bases between them. The germline CDR1 and CDR2 sequences are SGHNT and YENEEA. The CDR3 sequence is 14 residues long. In DNA form, the CDR3 reads TGTGCCAGCAGCGCGCACCGCGGATCCGAAACGCAGTATTTT. Translated, it gives CASSAHRGSETQYF.

Here the CDR3 DNA reads TGTGCCAGCAGCCCTACTCCGAGAGATACTGAGTATTTT. Encoded protein: CASSPTPRDTEYF. The chain uses TRBV16 and TRBJ2-3; D unclear. Germline CDR1 reads KGHSY; CDR2 reads FQNENV. The CDR3 length is 13 residues. Trimming took off 4 bases at V and 13 bases at J, with 18 bases between the two ends.

The V and J genes are TRBV4-2 and TRBJ2-1; TRBD2 is a possible D gene (5 bases). The V end lost 0 bases, the J end lost 2 bases, and 17 bases lay between the germline ends. Germline-derived CDR1 and CDR2 are LGHNA and YNFKEQ. CDR3 length: 18 amino acids. CDR3 nucleotides: TGTGCCAGCAGCCAAGATCCGGGGATCTTAGGCACCTACAATGAGCAGTTCTTC. It encodes CASSQDPGILGTYNEQFF.

The chain links TRBV5-1 to TRBJ2-1, with TRBD2 identical over 8 bases. Unmatched junction bases numbered 5, after V lost 0 bases and J lost 9 bases. The CDR3 runs 14 residues. CDR1 is SGHRS, CDR2 YFSETQ, per germline. This chain's CDR3 is CASSLVAGRIEQFF. The CDR3 bases are TGCGCCAGCAGCTTGGTAGCGGGGCGCATTGAGCAGTTCTTC.

This rearrangement joins TRBV6-5 to TRBJ1-1; 8 bases are a match to TRBD1. This CDR3 spans 13 amino acids. Germline lookup yields CDR1 MNHEY and CDR2 SVGAGI. V lost 5 bases and J lost 9; bases outside the gene matches: 8. CDR3 sequence (DNA): TGTGCCAGCAGTCTTTCCGCAGGGGGCAAAGCTTTCTTT. Translating gives CASSLSAGGKAFF.

The chain links TRBV27 to TRBJ1-2; 8 bases map to TRBD1. CDR1 and CDR2 from the germline V gene are MNHEY and SMNVEV (reference sequence). V gave up 4 bases and J gave up 4 bases; unmatched junction bases: 8. The CDR3 loop spans 15 amino acids. CDR3 bases: TGTGCCAGCAGTTATGACAGGGGTGTGGGCTATGGCTACACCTTC. Its translation: CASSYDRGVGYGYTF.

This rearrangement joins TRBV4-2 to TRBJ2-3, with 12 bases that match TRBD2. The CDR3 contains 18 residues. The J segment lost 2 bases and the V segment lost 3 bases, leaving 9 bases of the junction unmatched. Germline CDR1 reads LGHNA; CDR2 reads YNFKEQ. The CDR3 DNA follows: TGTGCCAGCAGCCAGGGGACTAGCGGGTATCGAATCACAGATACGCAGTATTTT. It codes for CASSQGTSGYRITDTQYF.

This clone was recorded a few times. This sequence joins TRBV5-1 and TRBJ2-5; possible D gene TRBD1, 6 bases. The CDR3 totals 15 residues. Germline V lookup: CDR1 SGHRS, CDR2 YFSETQ. Trimming pared 2 bases from V and 4 bases from J, leaving 15 bases between. CDR3 protein: CASSFDPTGRETQYF. CDR3 in DNA: TGCGCCAGCAGCTTTGACCCGACAGGTCGAGAGACCCAGTACTTC.